The TCR beta chain described here comes from a study of T cells after posttransplantation cyclophosphamide. Study-wide points: TRB overlap between skin or GI tissue T cells and blood was limited. Donor-recipient repertoire similarity was low at 1-2 months, rising over year one. TRB clonality was highly associated with recipient CMV seropositivity and reactivation.

Generated by immunoSEQ multiplex PCR, the TCRdb table keeps only in-frame clones and is missing some. The sample holds tens of thousands of clones, and no clone turns up only once. A marrow graft followed busulfan-fludarabine conditioning, with cyclophosphamide on days +3 and +4. This clone occurred many times. Its target is not known. The V and J ends lost 5 bases and 0 bases, in that order; junction bases with no gene match: 7. Germline loops: CDR1 SGHVS, CDR2 FNYEAQ. The CDR3 consists of 16 residues. The chain joins TRBV7-6 to TRBJ2-7; 10 bases align to TRBD2. The TCR sequence derives from a male patient in his late teens or twenties who received an allogeneic stem cell transplant from a related donor, was CMV-positive, and had no GVHD. Some T cells may be the graft donor's. Sequences were derived from PBMCs, sampled after allogeneic stem cell transplant with posttransplant cyclophosphamide. CDR3 in DNA: TGTGCCAGCAGCCCAGGGACTAGCGCCCGCTCCTACGAGCAGTACTTC. It yields the protein CASSPGTSARSYEQYF.